Following are 4 T cell receptor beta chains from one sample sequenced in a study of T cells in Graves' hyperthyroidism and ophthalmopathy. The CDR3 regions of TCR beta were amplified from RNA transcripts. When the TCR CDR3 underwent first-round RT-PCR, the HTBI primer set was used. MiXCR, applied by TCRdb to the multiplex PCR reads, yields one record per CDR3 protein. The sample has around 420,000 distinct CDR3 sequences, around 14% seen once. Sequencing was done on a sample of blood. Receptor source: a young woman with Graves' hyperthyroidism.

This clonotype has a count of ten or more. The chain uses TRBV6-5 and TRBJ2-3; a possible D gene is TRBD1 (6 bases). Per the germline V gene, CDR1 is MNHEY and CDR2 is SVGAGI. The CDR3 is 15 amino acids. V lost 2 bases, J lost 0 bases, and 9 bases lay in between. This CDR3 is CASSYGTSSTDTQYF. In DNA, the CDR3 is TGTGCCAGCAGTTACGGGACATCTAGCACAGATACGCAGTATTTT.

This clonotype was detected many times. This rearrangement joins TRBV6-1 to TRBJ2-5; 10 bases are a match to TRBD2. V trimming: 2 bases; J trimming: 0 bases; junction bases outside the gene matches: 6. This CDR3 region has 17 residues. Germline-derived CDR1 and CDR2 are MNHNS and SASEGT. The CDR3 nucleotides are TGTGCCAGCAGTGAATTCGGACTAGCGGCAAACCAAGAGACCCAGTACTTC. Its translation is CASSEFGLAANQETQYF.

The chain links TRBV12-3 or TRBV12-4 to TRBJ1-5, with 8 bases lining up with TRBD1. The CDR3 is 15 residues long. With V trimmed by 6 bases and J by 2 bases, 6 bases remained unmatched. CDR3 DNA: TGTGCCAGCAGCTTTGCGGACAGGGGCAATCAGCCCCAGCATTTT. Amino acids: CASSFADRGNQPQHF.

This rearrangement joins TRBV2 to TRBJ2-5; D remains unclear. Germline-derived CDR1 and CDR2 are SNHLY and FYNNEI. The CDR3 is 11 amino acids. V was cut by 6 bases and J by 10 bases, with 12 bases left in between. For the CDR3, the DNA is TGTGCCAGCAGACCCGGTGGGGTCCAGTACTTC. Protein sequence: CASRPGGVQYF.